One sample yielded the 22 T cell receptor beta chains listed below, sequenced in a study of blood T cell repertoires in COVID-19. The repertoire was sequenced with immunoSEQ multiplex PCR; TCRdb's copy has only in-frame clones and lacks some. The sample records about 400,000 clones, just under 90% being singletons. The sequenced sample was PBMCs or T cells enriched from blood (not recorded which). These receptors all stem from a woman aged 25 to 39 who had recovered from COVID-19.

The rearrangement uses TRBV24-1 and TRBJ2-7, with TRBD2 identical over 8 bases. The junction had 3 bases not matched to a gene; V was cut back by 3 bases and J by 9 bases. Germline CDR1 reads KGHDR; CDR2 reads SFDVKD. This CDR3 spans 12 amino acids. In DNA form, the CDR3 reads TGTGCCACCAGTGATCGCCGGGGGGGGCAGTACTTC. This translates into CATSDRRGGQYF.

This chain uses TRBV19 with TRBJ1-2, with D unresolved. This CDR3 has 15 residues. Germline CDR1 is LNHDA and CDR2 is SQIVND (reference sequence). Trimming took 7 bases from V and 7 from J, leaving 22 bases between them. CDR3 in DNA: TGTGCCAGTACAGCCCCGGGATCGGGAAAAATTGGCTACACCTTC. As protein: CASTAPGSGKIGYTF. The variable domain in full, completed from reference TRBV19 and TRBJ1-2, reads DGGITQSPKYLFRKEGQNVTLSCEQNLNHDAMYWYRQDPGQGLRLIYYSQIVNDFQKGDIAEGYSVSREKKESFPLTVTSAQKNPTAFYLCASTAPGSGKIGYTFGSGTRLTVV.

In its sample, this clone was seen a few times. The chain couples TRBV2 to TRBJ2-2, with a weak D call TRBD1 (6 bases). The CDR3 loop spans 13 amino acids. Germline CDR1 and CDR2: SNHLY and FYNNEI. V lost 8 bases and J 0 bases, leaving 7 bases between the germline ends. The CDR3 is CASGDTNTGELFF. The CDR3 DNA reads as TGTGCCAGCGGGGACACGAACACCGGGGAGCTGTTTTTT.

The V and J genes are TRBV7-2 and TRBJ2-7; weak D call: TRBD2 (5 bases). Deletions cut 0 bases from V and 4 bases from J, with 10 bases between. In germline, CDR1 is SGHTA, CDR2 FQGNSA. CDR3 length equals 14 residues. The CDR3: CASSLARGSYEQYF. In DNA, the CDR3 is TGTGCCAGCAGCTTAGCTCGGGGTAGTTACGAGCAGTACTTC.

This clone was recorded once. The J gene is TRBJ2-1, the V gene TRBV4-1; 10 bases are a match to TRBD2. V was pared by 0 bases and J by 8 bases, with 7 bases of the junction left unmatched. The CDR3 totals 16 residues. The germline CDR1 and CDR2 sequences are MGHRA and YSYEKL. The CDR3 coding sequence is TGCGCCAGCAGCCAAGATACAGCGGGGGGGCCCGATGAGCAGTTCTTC. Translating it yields CASSQDTAGGPDEQFF.

CDR3 bases: TGCGCCAGCAGTGCGCGGGAGTTTGCAGATACGCAGTATTTT. Amino acids: CASSAREFADTQYF. The V and J genes are TRBV10-1 and TRBJ2-3; 7 nucleotides align to TRBD2. After removal of 4 bases from V and 4 bases from J, the junction contained 5 bases not matched to a gene. Germline V gene lookup returns CDR1 WNHNN and CDR2 SYGVQD (reference sequence). The length of the CDR3 is 14 residues.

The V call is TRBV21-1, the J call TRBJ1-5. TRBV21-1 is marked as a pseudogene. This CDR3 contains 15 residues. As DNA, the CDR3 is TGTGCCAGCAGCTCGTCTCGAGGAGGGAAAAAGCCCCAGCATTTT. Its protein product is CASSSSRGGKKPQHF.

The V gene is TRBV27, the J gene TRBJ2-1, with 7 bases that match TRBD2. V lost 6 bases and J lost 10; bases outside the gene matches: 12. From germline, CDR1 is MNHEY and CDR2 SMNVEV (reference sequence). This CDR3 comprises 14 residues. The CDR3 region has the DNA TGTGCCAGCAGCTTTAGAGTAGCTAGCGGAGAGCAGTTCTTC. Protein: CASSFRVASGEQFF.

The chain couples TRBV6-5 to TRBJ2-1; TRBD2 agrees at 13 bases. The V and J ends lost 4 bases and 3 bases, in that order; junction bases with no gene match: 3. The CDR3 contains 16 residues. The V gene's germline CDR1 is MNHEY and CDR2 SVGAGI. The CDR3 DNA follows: TGTGCCAGCAGTTCGGGACTAGCGGGAATCTACAATGAGCAGTTCTTC. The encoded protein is CASSSGLAGIYNEQFF.

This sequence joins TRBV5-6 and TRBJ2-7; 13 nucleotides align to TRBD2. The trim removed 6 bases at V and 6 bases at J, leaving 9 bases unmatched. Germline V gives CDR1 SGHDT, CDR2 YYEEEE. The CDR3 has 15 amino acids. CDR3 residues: CASTLLAGGPGEQYF. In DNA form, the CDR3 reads TGTGCCAGCACCCTACTAGCGGGAGGGCCGGGCGAGCAGTACTTC.

CDR3 coding DNA: TGTGCCAGCAGCTGGGGACAGCACTCTGGAAACACCATATATTTT. Protein: CASSWGQHSGNTIYF. The chain couples TRBV7-9 to TRBJ1-3; 7 positions agree with TRBD1. V was pared by 4 bases and J by 0 bases, with 3 bases of the junction left unmatched. CDR1 and CDR2 from the germline V gene are SEHNR and FQNEAQ (reference sequence). The CDR3 sequence is 15 residues long.

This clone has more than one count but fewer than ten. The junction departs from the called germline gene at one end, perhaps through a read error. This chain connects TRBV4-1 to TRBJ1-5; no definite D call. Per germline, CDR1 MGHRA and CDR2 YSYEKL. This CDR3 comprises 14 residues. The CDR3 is CASSLRDGVGGLDF. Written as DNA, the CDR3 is TGCGCCAGCAGCCTCCGGGATGGTGTGGGTGGTTTAGATTTT.

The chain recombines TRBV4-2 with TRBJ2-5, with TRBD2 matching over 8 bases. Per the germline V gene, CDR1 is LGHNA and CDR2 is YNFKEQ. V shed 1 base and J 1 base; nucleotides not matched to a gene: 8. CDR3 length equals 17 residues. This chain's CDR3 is CASSQGRFGGAQETQYF. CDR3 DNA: TGTGCCAGCAGCCAAGGCCGCTTCGGGGGGGCCCAAGAGACCCAGTACTTC.

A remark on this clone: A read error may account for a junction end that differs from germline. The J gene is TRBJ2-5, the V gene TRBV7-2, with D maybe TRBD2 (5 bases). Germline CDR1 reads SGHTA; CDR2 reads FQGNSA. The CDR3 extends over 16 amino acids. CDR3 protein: CASNLIGWGELETQYF. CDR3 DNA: TGTGCCAGCAACTTAATTGGTTGGGGAGAATTGGAGACCCAGTACTTC.

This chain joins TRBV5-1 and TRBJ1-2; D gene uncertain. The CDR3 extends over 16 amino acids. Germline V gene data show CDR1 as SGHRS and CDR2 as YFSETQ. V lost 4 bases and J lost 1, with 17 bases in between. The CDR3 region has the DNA TGCGCCAGCAGCCTCCGCCCCGAGCCCCTTAACTATGGCTACACCTTC. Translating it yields CASSLRPEPLNYGYTF.

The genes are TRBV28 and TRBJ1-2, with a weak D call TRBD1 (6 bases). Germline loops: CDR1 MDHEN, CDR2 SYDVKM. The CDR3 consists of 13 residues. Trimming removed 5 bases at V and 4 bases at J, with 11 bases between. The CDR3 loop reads CASSPDSFYGYTF. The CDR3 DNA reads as TGTGCCAGCAGTCCGGACAGCTTCTATGGCTACACCTTC.

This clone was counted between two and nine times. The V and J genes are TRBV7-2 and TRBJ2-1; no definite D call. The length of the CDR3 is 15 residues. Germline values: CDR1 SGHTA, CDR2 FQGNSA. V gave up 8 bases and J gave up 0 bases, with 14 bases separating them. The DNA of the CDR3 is TGTGCCAGCGCGAACCACCCTTCCTCCTACAATGAGCAGTTCTTC. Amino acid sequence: CASANHPSSYNEQFF.

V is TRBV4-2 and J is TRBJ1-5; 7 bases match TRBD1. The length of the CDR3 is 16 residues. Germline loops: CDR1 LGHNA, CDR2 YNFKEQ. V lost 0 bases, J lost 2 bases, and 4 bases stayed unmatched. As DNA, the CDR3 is TGTGCCAGCAGCCAAGACGACGGACAGGGCAATCAGCCCCAGCATTTT. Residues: CASSQDDGQGNQPQHF.

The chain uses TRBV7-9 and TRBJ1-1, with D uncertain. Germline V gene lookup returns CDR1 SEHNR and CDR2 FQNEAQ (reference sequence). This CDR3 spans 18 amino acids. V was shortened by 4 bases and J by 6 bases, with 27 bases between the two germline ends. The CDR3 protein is CASSSLVGSQVRVSEAFF. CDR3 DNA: TGTGCCAGCAGCTCGCTGGTCGGATCCCAGGTACGAGTCTCTGAAGCTTTCTTT.

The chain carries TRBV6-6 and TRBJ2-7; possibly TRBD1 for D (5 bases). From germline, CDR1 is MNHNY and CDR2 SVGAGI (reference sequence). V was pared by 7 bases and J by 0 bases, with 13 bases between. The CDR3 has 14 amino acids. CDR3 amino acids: CASKRQSSSYEQYF. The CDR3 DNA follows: TGTGCCAGCAAAAGACAGTCTAGCTCCTACGAGCAGTACTTC.

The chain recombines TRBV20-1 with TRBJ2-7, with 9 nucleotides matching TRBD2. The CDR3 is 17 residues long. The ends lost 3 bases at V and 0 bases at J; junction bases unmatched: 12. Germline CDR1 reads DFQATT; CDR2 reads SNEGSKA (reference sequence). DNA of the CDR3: TGCAGTGCTAGTGGGAATTTGATTAGCGGGAGCTCCTACGAGCAGTACTTC. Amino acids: CSASGNLISGSSYEQYF.

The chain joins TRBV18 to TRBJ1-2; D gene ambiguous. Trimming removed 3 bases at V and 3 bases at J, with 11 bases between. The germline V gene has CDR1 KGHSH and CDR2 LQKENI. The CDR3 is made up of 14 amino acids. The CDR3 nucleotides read TGTGCCAGCTCACCGGAGGCGGGGTACTATGGCTACACCTTC. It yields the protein CASSPEAGYYGYTF.